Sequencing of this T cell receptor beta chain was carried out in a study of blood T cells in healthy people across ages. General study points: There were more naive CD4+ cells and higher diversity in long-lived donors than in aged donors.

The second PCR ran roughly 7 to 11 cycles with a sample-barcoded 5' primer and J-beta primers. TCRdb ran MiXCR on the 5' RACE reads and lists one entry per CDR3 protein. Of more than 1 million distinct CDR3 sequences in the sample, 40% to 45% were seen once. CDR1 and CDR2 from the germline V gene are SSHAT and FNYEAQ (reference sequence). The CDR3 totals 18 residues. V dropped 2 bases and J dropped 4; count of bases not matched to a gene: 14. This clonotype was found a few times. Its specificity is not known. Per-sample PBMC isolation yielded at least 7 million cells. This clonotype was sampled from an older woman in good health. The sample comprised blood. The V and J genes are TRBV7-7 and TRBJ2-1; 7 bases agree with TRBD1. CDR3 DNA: TGTGCCAGCAGCTTAAGTCTCGTAGGGGCAGGGGGATACAATGAGCAGTTCTTC. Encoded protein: CASSLSLVGAGGYNEQFF.